This TCR beta chain emerged from a study of shared clonotypes between healthy human individuals. The V gene lost 4 bases and the J gene lost 4 bases, with 13 bases spanning the gap. Germline lookup yields CDR1 LNHDA and CDR2 SQIVND (reference sequence). This CDR3 is 14 amino acids long. In the case of this clone: Its antigen remains unidentified.

Libraries were prepared by immunoSEQ multiplex PCR; TCRdb keeps only in-frame clonotypes and omits some of them. This sample yields a few million clones, of which more than 90% are seen a single time; 0.11% to 0.15% belongs to the top ten. Findings and limits, study-wide: Non-shared clonotypes displayed generation probabilities falling below those of clonotypes present in all four donors.

V gene TRBV19 combines with J gene TRBJ1-1; D remains unclear. Source material: naive CD4+ T cells sorted from blood. Subset specified: CD45RA+ positively selected. This TCR derives from a man aged 18 to 29 in good health. CDR3 in amino acids: CASSTNRAGTEAFF. CDR3 coding DNA: TGTGCCAGTAGTACCAACAGAGCTGGCACTGAAGCTTTCTTT.